A selection of T cell receptor beta chains follows, all from one sample in a study of T-cell memory formation after mild COVID-19. One entry per CDR3 protein results from TCRdb running MiXCR on the 5' RACE reads. The table has roughly 300,000 distinct CDR3 sequences, around 15% seen once. The sequenced sample was PBMCs or a T cell subset sorted from them (not recorded which). The receptors were gathered from a man aged 18 to 35 who had mild COVID-19 (a few samples of this study predate the infection). Cell type and time point are not known. Each CDR3 is given with its conserved first and last residue. The order of the fields is CDR3 protein, CDR3 DNA, D gene, clone size, J gene, V gene. The D gene is left open where the match is weak. Size is omitted from some rows. Given values are once, few, many or a class for expanded clones.

CDR3aa: CASSLSGTGMNQPQHF
CDR3nt: TGTGCCAGCAGCTTATCCGGGACAGGGATGAATCAGCCCCAGCATTTT
d_gene: TRBD1
abundance: -
j_gene: TRBJ1-5
v_gene: TRBV7-2

CDR3aa: CASSFSGGQETQYF
CDR3nt: TGTGCCAGCAGTTTCAGCGGGGGGCAAGAGACCCAGTACTTC
d_gene: TRBD2
abundance: many
j_gene: TRBJ2-5
v_gene: TRBV7-2

CDR3aa: CASSQDTGVLHLVF
CDR3nt: TGCGCCAGCAGCCAAGACACAGGGGTCCTCCACTTGGTTTTT
d_gene: TRBD1
abundance: few
j_gene: TRBJ1-1
v_gene: TRBV4-3

CDR3aa: CASSSFANTGELFF
CDR3nt: TGCGCCAGCAGCTCTTTCGCGAACACCGGGGAGCTGTTTTTT
d_gene: -
abundance: few
j_gene: TRBJ2-2
v_gene: TRBV5-1

CDR3aa: CASSPRDRGTGELFF
CDR3nt: TGTGCCAGCAGCCCTCGGGACAGAGGAACCGGGGAGCTGTTTTTT
d_gene: TRBD1
abundance: few
j_gene: TRBJ2-2
v_gene: TRBV12-3/TRBV12-4

CDR3aa: CASSLYMRGGLGNEQFF
CDR3nt: TGCGCCAGCAGCCTATACATGCGGGGGGGCCTGGGGAATGAGCAGTTCTTC
d_gene: TRBD2
abundance: many
j_gene: TRBJ2-1
v_gene: TRBV4-3

CDR3aa: CASSSVSRYTF
CDR3nt: TGTGCCAGCAGTTCCGTGTCCCGCTACACCTTC
d_gene: -
abundance: -
j_gene: TRBJ1-2
v_gene: TRBV28

CDR3aa: CAISESADTQYF
CDR3nt: TGTGCCATCAGTGAGTCAGCAGATACGCAGTATTTT
d_gene: -
abundance: many
j_gene: TRBJ2-3
v_gene: TRBV10-3

CDR3aa: CASSQGSSTLGAGAF
CDR3nt: TGTGCCAGCTCCCAGGGCTCTTCGACCTTGGGGGCGGGTGCTTTT
d_gene: -
abundance: many
j_gene: TRBJ2-3
v_gene: TRBV3-1

CDR3aa: CASSIGAGRDNEQFF
CDR3nt: TGTGCCAGTAGTATAGGAGCAGGGAGGGACAATGAGCAGTTCTTC
d_gene: TRBD2
abundance: few
j_gene: TRBJ2-1
v_gene: TRBV19

CDR3aa: CASRREAPLAGADYEQYF
CDR3nt: TGTGCCAGCAGACGCGAAGCCCCCCTAGCGGGGGCCGACTACGAGCAGTACTTC
d_gene: TRBD2
abundance: -
j_gene: TRBJ2-7
v_gene: TRBV6-2/TRBV6-3

CDR3aa: CASMGGTNTEAFF
CDR3nt: TGTGCCAGCATGGGGGGAACGAACACTGAAGCTTTCTTT
d_gene: -
abundance: -
j_gene: TRBJ1-1
v_gene: TRBV6-5